This TCR beta chain was observed in a study of cytomegalovirus exposure and HLA in healthy donors. Points from the study as a whole: An apparent linkage of common viral pathogens to several of the most significant clusters emerged in a later analysis.

This clone was observed a handful of times. Its target is unknown. Primers: 60 Vbeta forward and 13 Jbeta reverse. Here immunoSEQ multiplex PCR was the method, and the copy in TCRdb shows in-frame clones only, minus some. The sample records 150,000 to 200,000 clones, approximately 83% being singletons. The germline V and J ends were trimmed by 0 bases and 3 bases, with 17 bases remaining between them. Per the germline V gene, CDR1 is LGHNA and CDR2 is YSLEER. The length of the CDR3 is 17 residues. Sequenced input: PBMCs. The chain has TRBV4-3 and TRBJ1-1; D not resolved. This sequence was found in a man between 18 and 29 years old in good health and CMV-seropositive. CDR3 sequence reads: CASSQDLTTLADTEAFF. CDR3 sequence (DNA): TGCGCCAGCAGCCAAGATCTAACCACCTTAGCGGACACTGAAGCTTTCTTT.